The next 24 T cell receptor beta chains were all read from a single sample in a study of shared clonotypes between healthy human individuals (TCRdb year 2020). The library was made by the immunoSEQ multiplex PCR assay. TCRdb re-hosts the immuneACCESS table, in-frame sequences only. Its copies lack some clones; in the studies checked, an unresolved V gene accounts for under half of them, and the cause for the rest is not known. A total of 640,000 or so clones appear in this sample, about 78% of them only once. The ten largest clones take up about 1.7% of the sample. Sample: memory CD4+ T cells sorted from blood. Taken with the paper, the label for cell subset or site translates to: CD45RA-negative fraction. Source of these receptors: a woman in her 30s in good health.

The chain carries TRBV11-2 and TRBJ1-1, with 12 positions matching TRBD1. V lost 5 bases and J lost 0; bases outside the gene matches: 1. Germline CDR1 reads SGHAT; CDR2 reads FQNNGV. The length of the CDR3 is 15 residues. The CDR3 loop is CASSGTGGMNTEAFF. The CDR3, as DNA: TGTGCCAGCAGCGGGACAGGGGGCATGAACACTGAAGCTTTCTTT.

This clone has more than one count but fewer than ten. The CDR3 bases are TGTGCCAGCAGCCAAGCACTAAGGGAGCAGTACTTC. Translation gives CASSQALREQYF. The chain combines TRBV6-6 with TRBJ2-7; D uncertain. The CDR3 has 12 residues. Looked up from germline, CDR1 is MNHNY and CDR2 is SVGAGI (reference sequence). Trimming removed 6 bases at V and 7 bases at J, with 13 bases between.

The gene calls are TRBV29-1 and TRBJ2-2, with TRBD2 matching over 9 bases. The ends lost 5 bases at V and 0 bases at J; junction bases unmatched: 4. Germline values: CDR1 SQVTM, CDR2 ANQGSEA. The CDR3 contains 15 residues. CDR3 sequence: CSVRLAVSNTGELFF. CDR3 nucleotides: TGCAGCGTTAGACTAGCGGTCTCGAACACCGGGGAGCTGTTTTTT.

The chain links TRBV28 to TRBJ2-2; no clear D. Trimming took 7 bases from V and 4 from J, leaving 16 bases between them. CDR1 MDHEN and CDR2 SYDVKM come from the germline V gene. The CDR3 length is 15 residues. CDR3 residues: CASIQRAGFTGELFF. CDR3 DNA sequence: TGTGCCAGCATTCAACGGGCTGGGTTCACCGGGGAGCTGTTTTTT.

This clone was seen once. This CDR3 is CASSSWTGLAYEQYF. In DNA form, the CDR3 reads TGCGCCAGCAGCTCCTGGACAGGGCTGGCCTACGAGCAGTACTTC. The chain recombines TRBV5-1 with TRBJ2-7; 8 bases line up with TRBD1. The V segment lost 3 bases and the J segment 2 bases; nucleotides outside the gene matches: 7. The CDR3 loop spans 15 amino acids. Germline V CDR1 and CDR2: SGHRS, YFSETQ.

This clone was observed a single time. The CDR3 spells CASSPPNTYEQYF. The CDR3 DNA follows: TGTGCCAGCTCACCACCGAATACCTACGAGCAGTACTTC. The V gene is TRBV18, the J gene TRBJ2-7; no clear D gene. V dropped 0 bases and J dropped 2 bases, with 5 bases sitting between them. Looked up from germline, CDR1 is KGHSH and CDR2 is LQKENI. The CDR3 loop spans 13 amino acids.

The V call is TRBV7-2, the J call TRBJ2-1; 9 bases match TRBD1. The V segment lost 0 bases and the J segment 1 base; nucleotides outside the gene matches: 16. The length of the CDR3 is 21 residues. Germline CDR1 SGHTA, CDR2 FQGNSA. The DNA for the CDR3 is TGTGCCAGCAGCTTAGCCTCCGGGACAGGGTGGTTACGTTGGTCCTACAATGAGCAGTTCTTC. This gives the protein CASSLASGTGWLRWSYNEQFF.

The rearrangement uses TRBV10-1 and TRBJ2-3; 9 bases are shared with TRBD2. The germline V gene encodes CDR1 WNHNN and CDR2 SYGVQD (reference sequence). V gave up 3 bases and J gave up 3 bases; unmatched junction bases: 7. The CDR3 covers 16 residues. The CDR3 protein is CASSERGLAGTDTQYF. The CDR3 DNA is TGCGCCAGCAGTGAACGGGGACTAGCTGGTACAGATACGCAGTATTTT.

The V and J genes are TRBV11-2 and TRBJ2-7, with 7 positions matching TRBD1. Per the germline V gene, CDR1 is SGHAT and CDR2 is FQNNGV. With 5 bases clipped from V and 6 bases from J, the junction kept 7 bases outside the gene matches. The CDR3 spans 13 residues. CDR3 coding DNA: TGTGCCAGCAGCGGACAGGTGGGGTCCGAGCAGTACTTC. Translated, it gives CASSGQVGSEQYF.

This clone has more than one count but fewer than ten. V usage is TRBV2 and J usage is TRBJ1-4, with D tentatively TRBD1 (5 bases). Germline lookup yields CDR1 SNHLY and CDR2 FYNNEI. This CDR3 spans 15 amino acids. Trimming pared 7 bases from V and 7 bases from J, leaving 19 bases between. The CDR3 DNA reads as TGTGCCAGCACTCCGGGCCCCCAGGGTTTTGAAAAACTGTTTTTT. As protein: CASTPGPQGFEKLFF.

This chain connects TRBV6-5 to TRBJ1-2; D uncertain. V lost 6 bases and J 10 bases, leaving 15 bases between the germline ends. Germline assignment: CDR1 MNHEY and CDR2 SVGAGI. The CDR3 runs to 12 residues. In nucleotides, the CDR3 is TGTGCCAGCAGACAAAACCCCGATGACTACACCTTC. It specifies CASRQNPDDYTF.

This chain joins TRBV5-1 and TRBJ1-2; maybe TRBD1 (5 bases). CDR3 length equals 13 residues. Germline V gene sequence: CDR1 SGHRS, CDR2 YFSETQ. Between the trimmed V and J ends, which lost 4 bases and 7 bases, there was a span of 14 bases. CDR3 DNA: TGCGCCAGCAGCCAAGGCTGGGGCTCTGGCTACACCTTC. It translates to CASSQGWGSGYTF.

This clone is a singleton in its sample. The gene calls are TRBV28 and TRBJ1-5; D perhaps matches TRBD1 (6 bases). The CDR3 is 15 residues long. Trimming removed 1 base from V and 4 bases from J, with 11 bases in between. Germline values: CDR1 MDHEN, CDR2 SYDVKM. The CDR3 bases are TGTGCCAGCAGTTTATTCGGGGGGGCTAATCAGCCCCAGCATTTT. Translated: CASSLFGGANQPQHF.

This chain links TRBV7-3 with TRBJ2-2, with TRBD2 identical over 9 bases. This CDR3 region has 15 residues. J gave up 7 bases and V 4 bases, and 7 bases lay outside the gene matches. The germline CDR1 and CDR2 sequences are SGHTA and FQGTGA. Here the CDR3 DNA reads TGTGCCAGCAGCTCCTTAGCGGGAGCGGGCGGGGAGCTGTTTTTT. Encoded protein: CASSSLAGAGGELFF.

This clone has only a few counts. The V call is TRBV4-1, the J call TRBJ2-1; D remains unclear. Trimming took off 1 base at V and 12 bases at J, with 10 bases between the two ends. Germline assignment: CDR1 MGHRA and CDR2 YSYEKL. The length of the CDR3 is 12 residues. The CDR3 spells CASSQAGFGQFF. CDR3 DNA sequence: TGCGCCAGCAGCCAAGCCGGATTTGGGCAGTTCTTC.

This chain links TRBV27 with TRBJ2-7; 10 positions agree with TRBD2. The trim removed 5 bases at V and 2 bases at J, leaving 9 bases unmatched. Germline values: CDR1 MNHEY, CDR2 SMNVEV (reference sequence). The CDR3 is 16 amino acids. Written as DNA, the CDR3 is TGTGCCAGCAGTCGGACGGGGACTAGCGTAGCCTACGAGCAGTACTTC. It encodes CASSRTGTSVAYEQYF.

The chain is built from TRBV9 and TRBJ1-2; D gene unclear. The CDR3 covers 14 residues. The V end lost 0 bases, the J end lost 0 bases, and 6 bases lay between the germline ends. Germline CDR1 is SGDLS and CDR2 is YYNGEE. The CDR3 DNA is TGTGCCAGCAGCGTAGGGCTCCCTAACTATGGCTACACCTTC. This translates into CASSVGLPNYGYTF.

This chain uses TRBV7-8 with TRBJ2-5; D is uncertain. Between the trimmed V and J ends, which lost 4 bases and 13 bases, there was a span of 19 bases. There are 13 residues in the CDR3. The germline V gene has CDR1 SGHVS and CDR2 FQNEAQ. In nucleotides, the CDR3 is TGTGCCAGCAGCTCCCGCGCGGCACATCCCCCGTACTTC. Translated, it gives CASSSRAAHPPYF.

This clone has only a few counts. This rearrangement joins TRBV6-4 to TRBJ2-3; 8 positions agree with TRBD2. V was pared by 6 bases and J by 4 bases, with 15 bases of the junction left unmatched. The CDR3 runs to 17 residues. Per the germline V gene, CDR1 is MRHNA and CDR2 is SNTAGT. The CDR3, as DNA: TGTGCCAGCAGCGACCGCCCCAGCGGGAGACGGTCAGATACGCAGTATTTT. Encoded protein: CASSDRPSGRRSDTQYF.

The chain carries TRBV21-1 and TRBJ2-7; the table assigns TRBD1, which was not confirmed against the DNA. TRBV21-1 is a pseudogene locus. The CDR3 covers 13 residues. The CDR3 here is CASSPETGSEQYF. The CDR3 DNA sequence: TGTGCCAGCAGCCCCGAGACAGGGTCTGAGCAGTACTTC.

This chain uses TRBV2 with TRBJ2-5; D remains unclear. The J call is in doubt because the DNA end fits TRBJ2-7 better. The CDR3 runs 11 residues. The germline V gene has CDR1 SNHLY and CDR2 FYNNEI. CDR3 loop: CASKGSYEQYF. CDR3 sequence (DNA): TGTGCCAGCAAAGGGTCCTACGAGCAGTACTTC.

The genes are TRBV5-6 and TRBJ2-3; TRBD2 matches at 14 bases. The CDR3 loop spans 17 amino acids. The V gene end was trimmed by 4 bases and the J gene end by 9 bases; junction bases not matched to a gene: 13. Germline V gene data show CDR1 as SGHDT and CDR2 as YYEEEE. Written as DNA, the CDR3 is TGTGCCAGCAGCACCGGACTAGCGGGAGGTCCACGAGGGACGCAGTATTTT. This gives the protein CASSTGLAGGPRGTQYF.

The rearrangement joins TRBV28 to TRBJ1-1; weak D call: TRBD1 (5 bases). Germline lookup yields CDR1 MDHEN and CDR2 SYDVKM. This CDR3 comprises 15 residues. V dropped 2 bases and J dropped 5 bases, with 15 bases sitting between them. The CDR3 DNA follows: TGTGCCAGCAGTTTAATCTCAGGGCGAGGTACTGAAGCTTTCTTT. As protein: CASSLISGRGTEAFF.

V is TRBV27 and J is TRBJ2-7, with 7 bases identical to TRBD1. In germline, CDR1 is MNHEY, CDR2 SMNVEV (reference sequence). The CDR3 length is 14 residues. The junction had 9 bases not matched to a gene; V was cut back by 6 bases and J by 4 bases. CDR3 sequence: CASSPWDRDYEQYF. Written as DNA, the CDR3 is TGTGCCAGCAGCCCATGGGACAGAGATTACGAGCAGTACTTC.